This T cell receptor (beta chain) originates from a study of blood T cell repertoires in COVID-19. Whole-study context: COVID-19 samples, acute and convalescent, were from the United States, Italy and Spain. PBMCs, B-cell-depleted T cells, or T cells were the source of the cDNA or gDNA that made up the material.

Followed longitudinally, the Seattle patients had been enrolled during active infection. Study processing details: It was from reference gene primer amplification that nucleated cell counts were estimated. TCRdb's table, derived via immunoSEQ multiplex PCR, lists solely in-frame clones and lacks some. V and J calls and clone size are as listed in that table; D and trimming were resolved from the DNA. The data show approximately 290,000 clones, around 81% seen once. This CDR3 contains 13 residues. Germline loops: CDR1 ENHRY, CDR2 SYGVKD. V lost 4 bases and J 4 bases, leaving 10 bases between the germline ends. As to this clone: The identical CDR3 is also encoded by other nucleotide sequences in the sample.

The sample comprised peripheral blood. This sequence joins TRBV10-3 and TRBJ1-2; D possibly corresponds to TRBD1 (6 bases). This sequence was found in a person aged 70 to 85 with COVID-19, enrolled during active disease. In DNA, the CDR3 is TGTGCCATCAGTGCGGACAGAGCCTATGGCTACACCTTC. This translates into CAISADRAYGYTF.